Below are 28 T cell receptor beta chains sequenced from a single sample in a study of blood T cell repertoires in COVID-19. Libraries were prepared by immunoSEQ multiplex PCR; TCRdb keeps only in-frame clonotypes and omits some of them. Seen here are roughly 160,000 clones, approximately 79% observed once, and the top ten hold 8.1%. Sequences were obtained from peripheral blood. Receptors originate from a woman between 55 and 75 years old with COVID-19, enrolled during active disease.

The V gene is TRBV27, the J gene TRBJ2-7, with 11 bases matching TRBD1. The CDR3 has 13 amino acids. V lost 8 bases to trimming and J lost 4 bases; unmatched junction nucleotides: 4. Germline assignment: CDR1 MNHEY and CDR2 SMNVEV (reference sequence). CDR3 in DNA: TGTGCCAGCGGGGGACAGGGGGGGTACGAGCAGTACTTC. It translates to CASGGQGGYEQYF.

This rearrangement joins TRBV2 to TRBJ1-5; TRBD1 might be the D (6 bases). V gave up 6 bases and J gave up 5 bases, with 11 bases separating them. The CDR3 runs to 13 residues. The germline gives CDR1 SNHLY, CDR2 FYNNEI. The CDR3 DNA reads TGTGCCAGCAGGGTAGGGGGATATCAGCCCCAGCATTTT. Translating it yields CASRVGGYQPQHF.

CDR3 nucleotide sequence: TGTGCCAGCAGCCGGACTAGCGGGAGAGAAGAGACCCAGTACTTC. Amino acids: CASSRTSGREETQYF. The chain links TRBV5-4 to TRBJ2-5; 13 positions agree with TRBD2. CDR1 and CDR2 (germline): SGHNT, YYREEE (reference sequence). The J segment lost 3 bases and the V segment lost 4 bases, leaving 3 bases of the junction unmatched. The CDR3 extends over 15 amino acids.

The CDR3 DNA follows: TGTGCCAGCAGCCAAGATAATGGGGGCCCCTACAATGAGCAGTTCTTC. It translates to CASSQDNGGPYNEQFF. The genes are TRBV4-2 and TRBJ2-1; a possible D gene is TRBD1 (6 bases). The V end was cut by 0 bases, the J end by 2 bases, with 11 bases between. The CDR3 consists of 16 residues. CDR1 and CDR2 (germline): LGHNA, YNFKEQ.

The chain recombines TRBV19 with TRBJ2-7; 13 nucleotides align to TRBD2. This CDR3 is built from 13 residues. The J segment lost 5 bases and the V segment lost 9 bases, leaving 4 bases of the junction unmatched. Germline V lookup: CDR1 LNHDA, CDR2 SQIVND (reference sequence). CDR3 in amino acids: CASGLAGVNEQYF. As DNA, the CDR3 is TGTGCCAGCGGACTAGCGGGAGTCAACGAGCAGTACTTC.

The chain recombines TRBV28 with TRBJ1-1; D perhaps matches TRBD1 (6 bases). V was trimmed by 6 bases and J by 1 base, leaving 12 bases between them. Germline CDR1 is MDHEN and CDR2 is SYDVKM. The CDR3 spans 14 residues. The CDR3 nucleotides are TGTGCCAGCAGAACCCCAGGGGCGAACACTGAAGCTTTCTTT. This codes for CASRTPGANTEAFF.

The chain links TRBV6-5 to TRBJ1-5; TRBD1 aligns across 9 bases. The CDR3 is 15 amino acids. The germline gives CDR1 MNHEY, CDR2 SVGAGI. With 6 bases clipped from V and 5 bases from J, the junction kept 8 bases outside the gene matches. CDR3 residues: CASRVGQGTDQPQHF. DNA for the CDR3: TGTGCCAGCAGGGTGGGACAGGGTACAGATCAGCCCCAGCATTTT.

The chain recombines TRBV7-9 with TRBJ2-1, with TRBD2 as a possible D gene (5 bases). With 1 base removed from V and 4 bases from J, the gap between germline ends came to 14 bases. Germline CDR1 reads SEHNR; CDR2 reads FQNEAQ (reference sequence). This CDR3 is built from 16 residues. CDR3 nucleotide sequence: TGTGCCAGCAGCTTAGTTCTCGCTAGCAGATACAATGAGCAGTTCTTC. Its translation is CASSLVLASRYNEQFF.

In its sample, this clone was seen once. The rearrangement joins TRBV27 to TRBJ1-6; D is ambiguous. V lost 8 bases to trimming and J lost 0 bases, with 11 bases between them. CDR1 is MNHEY, CDR2 SMNVEV, per germline (reference sequence). The CDR3 spans 15 residues. The CDR3 sequence is CASQTSGSYNSPLHF. CDR3 nucleotides: TGTGCCAGCCAAACTTCAGGCTCCTATAATTCACCCCTCCACTTT.

This clone appeared once. The chain uses TRBV5-1 and TRBJ2-5; perhaps TRBD2 as D (6 bases). V shed 3 bases and J shed 1 base, with 22 bases lying between them. CDR3 size: 18 residues. Germline CDR1 reads SGHRS; CDR2 reads YFSETQ. Here the CDR3 DNA reads TGCGCCAGCAGCTCTCAAATGGGGGGTCTGAAGGCCCAAGAGACCCAGTACTTC. This translates into CASSSQMGGLKAQETQYF.

This clone was observed once. CDR3 sequence reads: CASSWATGGYEQYV. The DNA for the CDR3 is TGTGCCAGCAGCTGGGCCACAGGGGGCTACGAGCAGTACGTC. V gene TRBV7-2 combines with J gene TRBJ2-7; 8 bases match TRBD1. Germline V gene data show CDR1 as SGHTA and CDR2 as FQGNSA. The junction had 5 bases not matched to a gene; V was cut back by 4 bases and J by 3 bases. CDR3 length: 14 amino acids.

The rearrangement uses TRBV5-1 and TRBJ2-5; 8 nucleotides match TRBD2. This CDR3 spans 15 amino acids. With 1 base clipped from V and 4 bases from J, the junction kept 6 bases outside the gene matches. Germline assignment: CDR1 SGHRS and CDR2 YFSETQ. The CDR3 loop reads CASSLTGSGGETQYF. DNA of the CDR3: TGCGCCAGCAGCTTGACCGGGAGCGGGGGAGAGACCCAGTACTTC.

CDR3 protein: CASSQQGGNTEAFF. DNA of the CDR3: TGTGCCAGTAGTCAACAGGGGGGGAACACTGAAGCTTTCTTT. The rearrangement links TRBV19 to TRBJ1-1; the match to TRBD1 covers 8 bases. This CDR3 has 14 amino acids. The J segment lost 1 base and the V segment lost 5 bases, leaving 3 bases of the junction unmatched. From germline, CDR1 is LNHDA and CDR2 SQIVND (reference sequence).

The chain couples TRBV29-1 to TRBJ2-3; TRBD1 might be the D (5 bases). This CDR3 contains 13 residues. V gave up 3 bases and J gave up 5 bases, with 12 bases separating them. Looked up from germline, CDR1 is SQVTM and CDR2 is ANQGSEA. CDR3 in amino acids: CSVEARAEDTQYF. CDR3 in DNA: TGCAGCGTTGAGGCCAGGGCCGAAGATACGCAGTATTTT.

The V call is TRBV7-9, the J call TRBJ1-2; TRBD1 aligns across 7 bases. Looked up from germline, CDR1 is SEHNR and CDR2 is FQNEAQ (reference sequence). The CDR3 is 16 residues long. V shed 3 bases and J 6 bases; nucleotides not matched to a gene: 13. CDR3 sequence (DNA): TGTGCCAGCAGCTTGCCCGGGACAGTTGCAAGGCATGGCTACACCTTC. The encoded protein is CASSLPGTVARHGYTF. The whole variable domain, remainder taken from reference TRBV7-9 and TRBJ1-2, is DTGVSQNPRHKITKRGQNVTFRCDPISEHNRLYWYRQTLGQGPEFLTYFQNEAQLEKSRLLSDRFSAERPKGSFSTLEIQRTEQGDSAMYLCASSLPGTVARHGYTFGSGTRLTVV.

The chain is built from TRBV6-5 and TRBJ1-5; D unresolved. Germline V gene sequence: CDR1 MNHEY, CDR2 SVGAGI. V lost 7 bases and J 2 bases, leaving 15 bases between the germline ends. This CDR3 is built from 15 residues. The CDR3 sequence: CASTITREGNQPQHF. CDR3 bases: TGTGCCAGCACAATTACTCGAGAAGGCAATCAGCCCCAGCATTTT.

The J gene is TRBJ2-7, the V gene TRBV14, with 8 bases identical to TRBD2. Germline V CDR1 and CDR2: SGHDN, FVKESK. This CDR3 has 15 residues. J gave up 4 bases and V 2 bases, and 7 bases lay outside the gene matches. CDR3 sequence reads: CASSQISAGVYEQYF. The CDR3 DNA reads TGTGCCAGCAGCCAAATTTCAGCGGGAGTATACGAGCAGTACTTC.

This chain uses TRBV20-1 with TRBJ2-1; no definite D call. The germline V gene encodes CDR1 DFQATT and CDR2 SNEGSKA (reference sequence). This CDR3 is 13 amino acids long. Deletions cut 3 bases from V and 0 bases from J, with 6 bases between. CDR3 amino acids: CSASSGSYNEQFF. As DNA, the CDR3 is TGCAGTGCTAGTTCCGGCTCCTACAATGAGCAGTTCTTC.

The chain has TRBV19 and TRBJ2-1; 7 bases align to TRBD2. This CDR3 has 16 amino acids. Germline values: CDR1 LNHDA, CDR2 SQIVND (reference sequence). V gave up 8 bases and J gave up 6 bases; unmatched junction bases: 16. The CDR3 spells CASGGDAAGAGNEQFF. CDR3 bases: TGTGCCAGTGGAGGGGATGCGGCGGGAGCAGGCAATGAGCAGTTCTTC. Using reference TRBV19 and TRBJ2-1 for the parts outside the CDR3, the full variable domain is DGGITQSPKYLFRKEGQNVTLSCEQNLNHDAMYWYRQDPGQGLRLIYYSQIVNDFQKGDIAEGYSVSREKKESFPLTVTSAQKNPTAFYLCASGGDAAGAGNEQFFGPGTRLTVL.

The chain combines TRBV28 with TRBJ2-3, with 9 bases fitting TRBD2. Losses at the gene ends were 6 bases for V and 2 bases for J; bases not matched to a gene: 12. This CDR3 region has 17 residues. From germline, CDR1 is MDHEN and CDR2 SYDVKM. This CDR3 reads CASRKRLAALPTDTQYF. The CDR3 nucleotides read TGTGCCAGCAGGAAAAGACTAGCGGCTCTACCCACAGATACGCAGTATTTT.

The rearrangement joins TRBV9 to TRBJ2-5; the match to TRBD2 covers 8 bases. The length of the CDR3 is 15 residues. Germline CDR1 and CDR2: SGDLS and YYNGEE. V dropped 0 bases and J dropped 3; count of bases not matched to a gene: 4. The CDR3 is CASSVDTSGEETQYF. The CDR3 bases are TGTGCCAGCAGCGTAGATACTAGCGGAGAAGAGACCCAGTACTTC.

This clone was seen more than once but under ten times. The V and J genes are TRBV9 and TRBJ2-1, with a weak D call TRBD2 (5 bases). Per germline, CDR1 SGDLS and CDR2 YYNGEE. V was shortened by 4 bases and J by 5 bases, with 16 bases between the two germline ends. The CDR3 is 15 residues long. This chain's CDR3 is CASSFSRASNNEQFF. The CDR3 region has the DNA TGTGCCAGCAGCTTCTCTCGGGCTAGCAACAATGAGCAGTTCTTC.

The chain links TRBV10-3 to TRBJ2-2, with TRBD2 matching 13 bases. Per germline, CDR1 ENHRY and CDR2 SYGVKD. The V segment lost 10 bases and the J segment 3 bases; nucleotides outside the gene matches: 2. CDR3 length: 14 residues. CDR3 nucleotides: TGTGCCAACGGACTAGCGGGAGACACCGGGGAGCTGTTTTTT. This translates into CANGLAGDTGELFF.

This rearrangement joins TRBV7-2 to TRBJ2-7; D is perhaps TRBD2 (6 bases). V was shortened by 8 bases and J by 3 bases, with 20 bases between the two germline ends. Germline V CDR1 and CDR2: SGHTA, FQGNSA. The CDR3 length is 15 residues. CDR3 DNA sequence: TGTGCCAGCCGGGAGCCAGGCACAGCCGTCTACGAGCAGTACTTC. This sequence encodes CASREPGTAVYEQYF.

CDR3 amino acids: CASSFTGGGMPGANVLTF. CDR3 nucleotides: TGTGCCAGCAGTTTTACTGGGGGCGGTATGCCTGGGGCCAACGTCCTGACTTTC. The chain uses TRBV28 and TRBJ2-6; D perhaps matches TRBD1 (6 bases). CDR1 is MDHEN, CDR2 SYDVKM, per germline. V shed 3 bases and J shed 2 bases, with 17 bases lying between them. The CDR3 runs 18 residues.

The rearrangement joins TRBV21-1 to TRBJ1-6. TRBV21-1 is a known pseudogene. CDR3 length: 14 amino acids. The CDR3 DNA follows: TGTGCCAGCAGCCGTGAGGACTTAAATTCACCCCTCCACTTT. Its translation is CASSREDLNSPLHF.

The CDR3 nucleotides are TGTGCCAGCAGCTTCTTGGGGCAGAGCAATCAGCCCCAGCATTTT. The encoded protein is CASSFLGQSNQPQHF. The chain couples TRBV7-9 to TRBJ1-5, with a tentative D call TRBD1 (5 bases). V lost 3 bases and J lost 1, with 10 bases in between. The germline V gene has CDR1 SEHNR and CDR2 FQNEAQ (reference sequence). The CDR3 spans 15 residues.

This sequence joins TRBV6-5 and TRBJ1-3, with D possibly TRBD1 on 5 matching bases. The CDR3 runs 14 residues. V lost 5 bases to trimming and J lost 5 bases, with 13 bases between them. Germline CDR1 MNHEY, CDR2 SVGAGI. The CDR3 reads CASSPTGLRNTIYF. The CDR3 DNA reads as TGTGCCAGCAGTCCCACAGGCCTCCGAAACACCATATATTTT.